This is a list of T cell receptor beta chains from one sample in a study of OX40 agonist ivuxolimab in advanced cancers. TCRdb's table, derived via immunoSEQ multiplex PCR, lists solely in-frame clones and lacks some. Here the sample spans some 76,000 clones, 86% being singletons. The sequences come from CD4+ or CD8+ T cells sorted from blood, collected in a trial of the OX40 agonist ivuxolimab. These receptor sequences come from an adult with an advanced solid tumor such as melanoma, head and neck, liver or kidney cancer. Each CDR3 is given with its conserved first and last residue. The order of the fields is clone size, V gene, CDR3 length, D gene, J gene, CDR3 DNA, CDR3 protein. The D gene is left open where the match is weak. Rows may omit the clone size; those that give it use once, few, many or a size class.

>-|TRBV10-3|13|-|TRBJ2-1
TGTGCCATCAGTTCCGGGGACGTAGGTGAGCAGTTCTTC
CAISSGDVGEQFF
>-|TRBV30|15|-|TRBJ1-3
TGTGCCTGGAGTGATCTTGCGGGGTCTGGAAACACCATATATTTT
CAWSDLAGSGNTIYF
>-|TRBV5-4|16|TRBD1|TRBJ2-2
TGTGCCAGCAGCTTGGGACAGGGTCAGAACACCGGGGAGCTGTTTTTT
CASSLGQGQNTGELFF
>-|TRBV6-1|13|-|TRBJ1-1
TGTGCCAGCAGTAGGACGGGGAACACTGAAGCTTTCTTT
CASSRTGNTEAFF
>-|TRBV6-5|15|TRBD1|TRBJ1-5
TGTGCCAGCAGTTGGGGACAGGGGGCCAATCAGCCCCAGCATTTT
CASSWGQGANQPQHF
>-|TRBV4-2|17|-|TRBJ1-2
TGTGCCAGCAGCCAAGATGGTTTCGGACAGACTTCTGGTGGCTACACCTTC
CASSQDGFGQTSGGYTF
>once|TRBV27|15|-|TRBJ2-3
TGTGCCAGCAGTATAAACAACCACCTCACAGATACGCAGTATTTT
CASSINNHLTDTQYF
>-|TRBV18|11|-|TRBJ2-3
TGTGCCAGCTCACCTGGGGATACGCAGTATTTT
CASSPGDTQYF
>-|TRBV6-6|15|-|TRBJ1-5
TGTGCCAGCAGTTACTCAAACGGGGGCAATCAGCCCCAGCATTTT
CASSYSNGGNQPQHF
>-|TRBV19|14|-|TRBJ1-4
TGTGCCAGTAGTACTCAGGGTCAGAATGAAAAACTGTTTTTT
CASSTQGQNEKLFF
>once|TRBV19|14|TRBD2|TRBJ2-1
TGTGCCAGTAGTATTCTAGCGGGAGGGCATGAGCAGTTCTTC
CASSILAGGHEQFF
>once|TRBV2|14|-|TRBJ2-7
TGTGCCAGCAGTGTTACAGGCTACTCCTACGAGCAGTACTTC
CASSVTGYSYEQYF
>-|TRBV2|15|-|TRBJ1-6
TGTGCCAGCAGGATCCTGAGCTCCTATAATTCACCCCTCCACTTT
CASRILSSYNSPLHF
>-|TRBV29-1|12|TRBD1|TRBJ1-2
TGCAGCGTCGACAGGGCCTACTATGGCTACACCTTC
CSVDRAYYGYTF
>few|TRBV30|15|TRBD1|TRBJ2-7
TGTGCCTGGAGGGGACCGGGACAGGGACGATTCGAGCAGTACTTC
CAWRGPGQGRFEQYF
>-|TRBV6-6|13|-|TRBJ1-1
TGTGCCAGCAGTCAGACAGGGAACACTGAAGCTTTCTTT
CASSQTGNTEAFF
>-|TRBV5-1|15|-|TRBJ1-1
TGCGCCAGCAGCCCCGTATCAATCCCCCCCACTGAAGCTTTCTTT
CASSPVSIPPTEAFF